This TCR beta chain stems from a study of blood T cell repertoires in COVID-19. CDR1 is LGHNA and CDR2 is YSLEER in the germline V gene. The CDR3 sequence is 16 residues long. The ends were cut back, 4 bases at V and 7 bases at J, with 17 bases in the middle. In the source study's methods: How many nucleated cells were present was estimated from reference gene primer amplification. This table comes from immunoSEQ multiplex PCR, and its TCRdb copy is limited to in-frame clones, with some not included. That table furnishes V, J and clone size, whereas the DNA furnished D and trimming. The profile covers approximately 250,000 clones, with about 79% appearing a single time and around 2.5% taken by the ten largest.

This sequence joins TRBV4-3 and TRBJ1-6; perhaps TRBD1 as D (6 bases). The sequence came from a man in his forties who had recovered from COVID-19. Sequencing was done on a sample of peripheral blood. This chain's CDR3 is CASSPRGPGGNSPLHF. CDR3 sequence (DNA): TGCGCCAGCAGCCCCCGGGGGCCCGGGGGGAATTCACCCCTCCACTTT.